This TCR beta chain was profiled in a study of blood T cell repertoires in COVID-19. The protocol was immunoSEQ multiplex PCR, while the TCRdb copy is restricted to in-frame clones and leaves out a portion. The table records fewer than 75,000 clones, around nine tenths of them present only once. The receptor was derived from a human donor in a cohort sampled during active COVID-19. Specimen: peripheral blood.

CDR3 coding DNA: TGTGCCAGCAGCCACGGGACAGGGGTGCCTTACAATGAGCAGTTCTTC. Translating it yields CASSHGTGVPYNEQFF. V is TRBV13 and J is TRBJ2-1; 10 nucleotides match TRBD1. The germline V gene encodes CDR1 PRHDT and CDR2 FYEKMQ (reference sequence). CDR3 length: 16 amino acids. V trimming: 5 bases; J trimming: 4 bases; junction bases outside the gene matches: 8.